These 27 T cell receptor beta chains were all obtained from the same sample, sequenced in a study of blood T cell repertoires in COVID-19. Sequencing used immunoSEQ multiplex PCR; TCRdb keeps in-frame clones, though not all of them. The repertoire consists of fewer than 350,000 clones, with approximately 88% occurring once and the leading ten covering roughly 5.3%. The sequencing sample was made of PBMCs or T cells enriched from blood (not recorded which). The receptor source for this set is a man aged 60 to 75 who had recovered from COVID-19.

The chain employs TRBV5-8 and TRBJ1-5; a possible D gene is TRBD1 (6 bases). The germline V gene has CDR1 SGHTS and CDR2 YDEGEE. The V end was cut by 4 bases, the J end by 4 bases, with 12 bases between. The CDR3 runs to 14 residues. CDR3 nucleotides: TGTGCCAGCAGCAGTTACAGGGATAATCAGCCCCAGCATTTT. It codes for CASSSYRDNQPQHF.

The V and J genes are TRBV19 and TRBJ1-5; no firm D call. From germline, CDR1 is LNHDA and CDR2 SQIVND (reference sequence). V lost 5 bases and J 3 bases, leaving 8 bases between the germline ends. CDR3 length: 13 residues. In DNA form, the CDR3 reads TGTGCCAGTAGTCCCAGTCTCAATCAGCCCCAGCATTTT. Encoded protein: CASSPSLNQPQHF. Full variable domain (outside the CDR3, taken from reference TRBV19 and TRBJ1-5): DGGITQSPKYLFRKEGQNVTLSCEQNLNHDAMYWYRQDPGQGLRLIYYSQIVNDFQKGDIAEGYSVSREKKESFPLTVTSAQKNPTAFYLCASSPSLNQPQHFGDGTRLSIL.

The J gene is TRBJ1-5, the V gene TRBV7-9; TRBD1 matches 7 bases. CDR1 SEHNR and CDR2 FQNEAQ come from the germline V gene (reference sequence). V shed 5 bases, J shed 5 bases, and the junction held 9 bases outside the gene matches. This CDR3 is 15 amino acids long. Here the CDR3 DNA reads TGTGCCAGCAGCCTTACAGGGGTCCCGGATCAGCCCCAGCATTTT. Its protein product is CASSLTGVPDQPQHF.

This clone was detected only once. V usage is TRBV7-8 and J usage is TRBJ2-3; 8 positions match TRBD1. The CDR3 runs 15 residues. Losses at the gene ends were 1 base for V and 1 base for J; bases not matched to a gene: 1. CDR1 is SGHVS and CDR2 is FQNEAQ in the germline V gene. In nucleotides, the CDR3 is TGTGCCAGCAGCTTAGTGGGACAGGGCACAGATACGCAGTATTTT. Its protein is CASSLVGQGTDTQYF. The full variable domain, completed using reference TRBV7-8 and TRBJ2-3, is GAGVSQSPRYKVAKRGQDVALRCDPISGHVSLFWYQQALGQGPEFLTYFQNEAQLDKSGLPSDRFFAERPEGSVSTLKIQRTQQEDSAVYLCASSLVGQGTDTQYFGPGTRLTVL.

This rearrangement joins TRBV6-5 to TRBJ2-3; 13 nucleotides match TRBD2. The ends lost 3 bases at V and 4 bases at J; junction bases unmatched: 4. The CDR3 loop spans 16 amino acids. The germline gives CDR1 MNHEY, CDR2 SVGAGI. DNA for the CDR3: TGTGCCAGCAGTTATCAACTAGCGGGAGGGCCAGATACGCAGTATTTT. Residues: CASSYQLAGGPDTQYF.

This clone occurred once. The CDR3 loop is CASSPLLGGSNQPQHF. Written as DNA, the CDR3 is TGTGCCAGCAGCCCTCTCCTCGGGGGAAGCAATCAGCCCCAGCATTTT. The V call is TRBV6-2 or TRBV6-3, the J call TRBJ1-5, with a weak D call TRBD1 (5 bases). V was trimmed by 6 bases and J by 1 base, leaving 16 bases between them. CDR1 and CDR2 from the germline V gene are MNHEY and SVGEGT. This CDR3 has 16 amino acids.

The chain employs TRBV7-6 and TRBJ2-5; 11 bases fit TRBD2. This CDR3 contains 15 residues. Looked up from germline, CDR1 is SGHVS and CDR2 is FNYEAQ. The V gene end was trimmed by 5 bases and the J gene end by 5 bases; junction bases not matched to a gene: 7. The CDR3 DNA reads as TGTGCCAGCAGCCAACTAGCGGGAGCGTTGGAGACCCAGTACTTC. This encodes CASSQLAGALETQYF.

V gene TRBV7-9 combines with J gene TRBJ1-2; TRBD1 might be the D (5 bases). Germline CDR1 SEHNR, CDR2 FQNEAQ (reference sequence). This CDR3 has 14 amino acids. The V end was cut by 2 bases, the J end by 3 bases, with 10 bases between. CDR3 sequence (DNA): TGTGCCAGCAGCTTACAGGGTGCCGACTATGGCTACACCTTC. It translates to CASSLQGADYGYTF.

The chain employs TRBV30 and TRBJ2-7; perhaps TRBD1 as D (6 bases). Trimming left V 2 bases short and J 2 bases short, with 13 bases between. Germline V gives CDR1 GTSNPN, CDR2 SVGIG (reference sequence). The CDR3 runs 14 residues. CDR3: CAWSPGTLTYEQYF. CDR3 nucleotide sequence: TGTGCCTGGAGTCCCGGGACACTAACCTACGAGCAGTACTTC.

The genes are TRBV5-1 and TRBJ2-2; D is possibly TRBD1 (6 bases). V lost 0 bases and J 4 bases, leaving 13 bases between the germline ends. Germline V CDR1 and CDR2: SGHRS, YFSETQ. CDR3 length: 16 amino acids. The CDR3 coding sequence is TGCGCCAGCAGCTTGGTAGGGGGAACGGGCACCGGGGAGCTGTTTTTT. It translates to CASSLVGGTGTGELFF.

The V and J genes are TRBV24-1 and TRBJ2-2, with 8 bases that match TRBD1. The CDR3 covers 15 residues. The ends lost 7 bases at V and 5 bases at J; junction bases unmatched: 8. CDR1 KGHDR and CDR2 SFDVKD come from the germline V gene. The CDR3, as DNA: TGTGCCACCAGGGCCCAGGGGGCTGGGACCGGGGAGCTGTTTTTT. Amino acid sequence: CATRAQGAGTGELFF.

The chain uses TRBV5-1 and TRBJ2-5; possibly TRBD1 for D (6 bases). The V gene lost 4 bases and the J gene lost 5 bases, with 21 bases spanning the gap. The germline V gene encodes CDR1 SGHRS and CDR2 YFSETQ. The CDR3 totals 16 residues. The DNA of the CDR3 is TGCGCCAGCAGCCCAGGACAGCCCTCCGGGGTGGAGACCCAGTACTTC. It codes for CASSPGQPSGVETQYF.

The chain couples TRBV5-1 to TRBJ2-5; D is possibly TRBD1 (6 bases). Germline V lookup: CDR1 SGHRS, CDR2 YFSETQ. The V and J ends lost 10 bases and 4 bases respectively, with 17 bases between them. This CDR3 has 13 residues. As DNA, the CDR3 is TGCGCCGTAGGGACAAGGGGCGGAGAGACCCAGTACTTC. It yields the protein CAVGTRGGETQYF.

This chain joins TRBV10-3 and TRBJ2-3, with 10 bases that match TRBD2. This CDR3 is built from 15 residues. Germline values: CDR1 ENHRY, CDR2 SYGVKD. The V and J ends lost 5 bases and 6 bases, in that order; junction bases with no gene match: 8. The CDR3 region is CAISRLAGDSDTQYF. The DNA of the CDR3 is TGTGCCATCAGTCGTCTAGCGGGAGATTCTGATACGCAGTATTTT.

This clone was seen more than once but under ten times. The CDR3 loop is CASSTTGGANTEAFF. CDR3 DNA: TGTGCCAGCAGTACCACAGGGGGCGCGAACACTGAAGCTTTCTTT. The chain recombines TRBV28 with TRBJ1-1, with 9 bases fitting TRBD1. The CDR3 spans 15 residues. The J segment lost 1 base and the V segment lost 5 bases, leaving 5 bases of the junction unmatched. In germline, CDR1 is MDHEN, CDR2 SYDVKM. Based on the CDR3 plus reference TRBV28 and TRBJ1-1, the full variable domain is DVKVTQSSRYLVKRTGEKVFLECVQDMDHENMFWYRQDPGLGLRLIYFSYDVKMKEKGDIPEGYSVSREKKERFSLILESASTNQTSMYLCASSTTGGANTEAFFGQGTRLTVV.

The chain carries TRBV7-9 and TRBJ1-4; TRBD1 agrees at 7 bases. The V gene end was trimmed by 0 bases and the J gene end by 7 bases; junction bases not matched to a gene: 11. The V gene's germline CDR1 is SEHNR and CDR2 FQNEAQ (reference sequence). There are 17 residues in the CDR3. CDR3 in DNA: TGTGCCAGCAGCTTAGCTTCCACAGGGGTGTGGGGTGAAAAACTGTTTTTT. This gives the protein CASSLASTGVWGEKLFF.

This chain connects TRBV6-5 to TRBJ1-1; no firm D call. This CDR3 has 14 residues. Trimming cost V 6 bases and J 2 bases, with 13 bases left between them. Germline lookup yields CDR1 MNHEY and CDR2 SVGAGI. CDR3 DNA: TGTGCCAGCAGGGCGACACCCTCCAACACTGAAGCTTTCTTT. It is translated as CASRATPSNTEAFF.

The chain recombines TRBV28 with TRBJ1-4; no clear D. Germline V gene lookup returns CDR1 MDHEN and CDR2 SYDVKM. The CDR3 has 14 residues. The V end lost 3 bases, the J end lost 8 bases, and 13 bases lay between the germline ends. The CDR3 is CASSLRQFVEKLFF. CDR3 coding DNA: TGTGCCAGCAGTTTGAGGCAGTTCGTGGAAAAACTGTTTTTT.

In the case of this clone: This specimen includes other DNA sequences encoding the same CDR3. The genes are TRBV28 and TRBJ1-3; D unresolved. The CDR3 length is 12 residues. V gave up 6 bases and J gave up 3 bases, with 6 bases separating them. Germline V lookup: CDR1 MDHEN, CDR2 SYDVKM. In DNA, the CDR3 is TGTGCCAGCAGCCTAAGTGGAAACACCATATATTTT. Translated: CASSLSGNTIYF.

This chain joins TRBV28 and TRBJ1-2, with 7 bases fitting TRBD1. The CDR3 is 13 residues long. V was pared by 8 bases and J by 5 bases, with 8 bases of the junction left unmatched. Germline-derived CDR1 and CDR2 are MDHEN and SYDVKM. CDR3 nucleotides: TGTGCCAGCTCGACAGGGTGGGGTTATGGCTACACCTTC. Amino acid sequence: CASSTGWGYGYTF.

The chain combines TRBV6-5 with TRBJ2-2; 14 bases agree with TRBD2. The CDR3 covers 15 residues. Losses at the gene ends were 7 bases for V and 5 bases for J; bases not matched to a gene: 3. Per germline, CDR1 MNHEY and CDR2 SVGAGI. The CDR3 DNA reads TGTGCCAGCAACAGACTAGCGGGAGGGACCGGGGAGCTGTTTTTT. Translation gives CASNRLAGGTGELFF.

The rearrangement links TRBV5-6 to TRBJ2-1, with 14 bases lining up with TRBD2. This CDR3 is built from 16 residues. Trimming cost V 4 bases and J 10 bases; bases outside gene matches: 10. Germline CDR1 reads SGHDT; CDR2 reads YYEEEE. In DNA form, the CDR3 reads TGTGCCAGCAGCCAACCGGGACTAGCGGGAGTCGGGGAGCAGTTCTTC. Protein product: CASSQPGLAGVGEQFF. Complete variable domain (other parts from reference TRBV5-6 and TRBJ2-1): DAGVTQSPTHLIKTRGQQVTLRCSPKSGHDTVSWYQQALGQGPQFIFQYYEEEERQRGNFPDRFSGHQFPNYSSELNVNALLLGDSALYLCASSQPGLAGVGEQFFGPGTRLTVL.

This clone occurred once. The chain has TRBV28 and TRBJ2-6; 13 positions agree with TRBD2. Germline loops: CDR1 MDHEN, CDR2 SYDVKM. The ends lost 5 bases at V and 0 bases at J; junction bases unmatched: 4. The CDR3 length is 18 residues. In DNA form, the CDR3 reads TGTGCCAGCAGTCCGGGGACTAGCGGGATCTCTGGGGCCAACGTCCTGACTTTC. Translating gives CASSPGTSGISGANVLTF.

Of note for this clone: An end of the junction differs from the germline gene, which may be a read error. The CDR3 protein is CASRLAGAQETQYF. The CDR3 nucleotides read TGTGCCAGCAGGTTAGCGGGCGCTCAAGAGACCCAGTACTTC. The chain joins TRBV7-2 to TRBJ2-5; 7 bases agree with TRBD2. CDR1 and CDR2 (germline): SGHTA, FQGNSA. The CDR3 has 14 residues. Based on the CDR3 plus reference TRBV7-2 and TRBJ2-5, the full variable domain is GAGVSQSPSNKVTEKGKDVELRCDPISGHTALYWYRQSLGQGLEFLIYFQGNSAPDKSGLPSDRFSAERTGGSVSTLTIQRTQQEDSAVYLCASRLAGAQETQYFGPGTRLLVL.

As to this clone: This sample also contains other DNA sequences that code for the same CDR3. This chain joins TRBV6-5 and TRBJ1-5; 10 bases agree with TRBD1. This CDR3 contains 15 residues. Germline CDR1 MNHEY, CDR2 SVGAGI. V lost 4 bases and J lost 2; bases outside the gene matches: 2. For the CDR3, the DNA is TGTGCCAGCAGTTCTGGACAGGGGGGCAATCAGCCCCAGCATTTT. Translating gives CASSSGQGGNQPQHF.

Comment on this clone: Different DNA sequences within this sample yield the same CDR3. The genes are TRBV6-5 and TRBJ2-7; possibly TRBD1 for D (6 bases). Trimming left V 0 bases short and J 3 bases short, with 12 bases between. Looked up from germline, CDR1 is MNHEY and CDR2 is SVGAGI. The CDR3 is made up of 15 amino acids. CDR3 DNA sequence: TGTGCCAGCAGTTACTCCGCCAGGGGCAGCTACGAGCAGTACTTC. As protein: CASSYSARGSYEQYF.

This clone was seen just once. The chain recombines TRBV6-2 or TRBV6-3 with TRBJ2-1; TRBD2 aligns across 8 bases. The CDR3 sequence is 16 residues long. With 4 bases clipped from V and 7 bases from J, the junction kept 12 bases outside the gene matches. Germline-derived CDR1 and CDR2 are MNHEY and SVGEGT. CDR3 loop: CASSSSGIAGLNEQFF. CDR3 nucleotides: TGTGCCAGCAGTTCCTCCGGGATAGCGGGATTGAATGAGCAGTTCTTC.